This TCR beta chain was profiled in a study of blood T cell repertoires in COVID-19. Across the whole study: Sites across the United States, Italy and Spain contributed samples from acute and convalescent COVID-19.

V was pared by 5 bases and J by 6 bases, with 6 bases of the junction left unmatched. Germline values: CDR1 SGHAT, CDR2 FQNNGV. The CDR3 totals 15 residues. Sequencing was performed with immunoSEQ multiplex PCR; in TCRdb, only in-frame clones are kept and a portion is missing. The sample lists about 270,000 clones; 75% to 90% were seen once. Sequencing was carried out using peripheral blood. This chain links TRBV11-2 with TRBJ2-5, with 13 bases that match TRBD2. This receptor was taken from a woman in her sixties or seventies with acute or convalescent COVID-19. Here the CDR3 DNA reads TGTGCCAGCAGCCTTACTAGCGGGGGGGAGAAGACCCAGTACTTC. It translates to CASSLTSGGEKTQYF.